The 9 T cell receptor beta chains reported below all come from one sample, sequenced in a study of T cell repertoires in ileal Crohn's disease. Using immunoSEQ multiplex PCR, the repertoire was profiled, and TCRdb retains in-frame clones only, with some absent. The sample lists several thousand clones, 69% seen once, with about 16% in the top ten. The source material was ileal tissue. The receptors derive from an adult with Crohn's disease.

The rearrangement links TRBV6-5 to TRBJ1-1; a possible D gene is TRBD1 (5 bases). CDR1 and CDR2 (germline): MNHEY, SVGAGI. Trimming removed 4 bases at V and 3 bases at J, with 9 bases between. The CDR3 covers 13 residues. CDR3 sequence reads: CASSSAGYTEAFF. In nucleotides, the CDR3 is TGTGCCAGCAGTTCGGCAGGGTACACTGAAGCTTTCTTT.

The chain carries TRBV11-1 and TRBJ2-7; no clear D gene. The CDR3 has 13 amino acids. Germline-derived CDR1 and CDR2 are SGHAT and FQDESV (reference sequence). V gave up 4 bases and J gave up 2 bases, with 9 bases separating them. The CDR3 coding sequence is TGTGCCAGCAGCTCCAGGTTGGCCTACGAGCAGTACTTC. Translation gives CASSSRLAYEQYF.

The chain joins TRBV2 to TRBJ1-1; TRBD1 matches at 11 bases. This CDR3 has 17 amino acids. Trimming took 6 bases from V and 6 from J; bases not matched to a gene: 15. Germline-derived CDR1 and CDR2 are SNHLY and FYNNEI. The chain's CDR3 is CASRAPGQGVFGAEAFF. The CDR3 bases are TGTGCCAGCAGGGCCCCGGGACAGGGGGTGTTTGGCGCTGAAGCTTTCTTT.

CDR3 nucleotide sequence: TGTGCCAGCAGCTTAGGGGAGGATTCCTACGAGCAGTACTTC. It yields the protein CASSLGEDSYEQYF. The rearrangement links TRBV5-6 to TRBJ2-7, with D perhaps matching TRBD2 (6 bases). The CDR3 runs to 14 residues. V was cut by 2 bases and J by 1 base, with 10 bases left in between. Germline V gene sequence: CDR1 SGHDT, CDR2 YYEEEE.

The rearrangement uses TRBV5-1 and TRBJ1-1, with D tentatively TRBD1 (5 bases). Germline V CDR1 and CDR2: SGHRS, YFSETQ. V was clipped by 4 bases and J by 3 bases, with 13 bases between them. The CDR3 consists of 14 residues. The CDR3 DNA reads TGCGCCAGCAGCCCGGTCGGGGGGTACACTGAAGCTTTCTTT. This translates into CASSPVGGYTEAFF. Supplemented by reference TRBV5-1 and TRBJ1-1, the full variable domain reads KAGVTQTPRYLIKTRGQQVTLSCSPISGHRSVSWYQQTPGQGLQFLFEYFSETQRNKGNFPGRFSGRQFSNSRSEMNVSTLELGDSALYLCASSPVGGYTEAFFGQGTRLTVV.

This sequence joins TRBV5-4 and TRBJ2-3, with 10 bases aligning to TRBD1. Germline CDR1 is SGHNT and CDR2 is YYREEE (reference sequence). This CDR3 spans 16 amino acids. J lost 5 bases, V lost 0 bases, and 6 bases had no gene match. The CDR3 here is CASSLGSTGGRDTQYF. In DNA form, the CDR3 reads TGTGCCAGCAGCTTGGGATCGACAGGGGGCAGAGATACGCAGTATTTT.

The table lists this clone with a few counts. V is TRBV19 and J is TRBJ1-1, with TRBD1 matching 9 bases. This CDR3 has 15 amino acids. Looked up from germline, CDR1 is LNHDA and CDR2 is SQIVND (reference sequence). The junction had 13 bases not matched to a gene; V was cut back by 7 bases and J by 7 bases. The CDR3 loop is CASTETGGLSGEAFF. Written as DNA, the CDR3 is TGTGCCAGTACTGAAACAGGGGGCTTAAGTGGTGAAGCTTTCTTT.

This chain links TRBV25-1 with TRBJ2-7, with 11 bases that match TRBD1. The CDR3 totals 15 residues. V lost 4 bases and J lost 6; bases outside the gene matches: 8. CDR1 MGHDK and CDR2 SYGVNS come from the germline V gene. CDR3 bases: TGTGCCAGCAGTGCCTCTCGGACAGGGGGCTCCGAGCAGTACTTC. Amino acid sequence: CASSASRTGGSEQYF.

This rearrangement joins TRBV4-3 to TRBJ2-1; D is possibly TRBD1 (6 bases). Per germline, CDR1 LGHNA and CDR2 YSLEER. This CDR3 has 16 amino acids. Trimming removed 3 bases from V and 6 bases from J, with 18 bases in between. The CDR3 here is CASSHFPGVVGNEQFF. CDR3 sequence (DNA): TGCGCCAGCAGCCATTTTCCAGGGGTTGTCGGCAATGAGCAGTTCTTC.